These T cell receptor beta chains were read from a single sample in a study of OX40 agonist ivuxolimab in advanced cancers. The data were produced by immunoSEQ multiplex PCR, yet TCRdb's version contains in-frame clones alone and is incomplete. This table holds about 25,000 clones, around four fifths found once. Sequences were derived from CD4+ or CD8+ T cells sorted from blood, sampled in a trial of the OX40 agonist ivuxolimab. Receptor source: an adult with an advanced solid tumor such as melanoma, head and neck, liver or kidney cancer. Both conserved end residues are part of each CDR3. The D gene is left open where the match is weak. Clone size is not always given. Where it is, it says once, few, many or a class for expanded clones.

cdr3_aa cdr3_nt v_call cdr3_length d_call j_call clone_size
CASSQGGLATDTQYF TGCGCCAGCAGCCAAGGGGGACTAGCTACAGATACGCAGTATTTT TRBV4-1 15 TRBD2 TRBJ2-3 once
CASSYSRAGERDTQYF TGTGCCAGCAGTTACTCCAGAGCGGGAGAGAGAGATACGCAGTATTTT TRBV6-6 16 TRBD2 TRBJ2-3 NA
CASSSTRGSGQADTQYF TGTGCCAGCAGCTCTACCCGAGGTAGCGGGCAGGCAGATACGCAGTATTTT TRBV11-2 17 TRBD2 TRBJ2-3 NA
CATSRDGLAGSDTQYF TGTGCCACCAGCAGAGACGGACTAGCGGGGTCAGATACGCAGTATTTT TRBV15 16 TRBD2 TRBJ2-3 NA
CASRETGGNEKLFF TGCGCCAGCAGGGAGACAGGGGGGAATGAAAAACTGTTTTTT TRBV10-2 14 TRBD1 TRBJ1-4 NA
CASSRDAGELFF TGTGCTAGCAGCCGGGACGCCGGGGAGCTGTTTTTT TRBV7-7 12 NA TRBJ2-2 once
CASSFGVGEKLFF TGCGCCAGCAGCTTCGGGGTGGGCGAAAAACTGTTTTTT TRBV5-1 13 NA TRBJ1-4 NA
CASSLFPGRNTGELFF TGTGCCAGCAGTTTGTTCCCGGGACGGAACACCGGGGAGCTGTTTTTT TRBV6-5 16 NA TRBJ2-2 NA
CASSLSSEFEAFF TGCGCCAGCAGCTTGTCGTCAGAATTTGAAGCTTTCTTT TRBV5-1 13 NA TRBJ1-1 few
CASSPSGGNQPQHF TGTGCCAGCAGCCCCTCTGGGGGCAATCAGCCCCAGCATTTT TRBV7-9 14 NA TRBJ1-5 NA
CASSPGTPFESYNEQFF TGTGCCAGCAGCCCTGGGACTCCTTTCGAGTCCTACAATGAGCAGTTCTTC TRBV7-2 17 NA TRBJ2-1 NA
CASSLGLATDTQYF TGTGCCAGCAGCTTAGGCCTAGCTACAGATACGCAGTATTTT TRBV13 14 NA TRBJ2-3 few
CASRTGQGSGNTIYF TGTGCCAGCAGAACGGGACAGGGATCTGGAAACACCATATATTTT TRBV6-6 15 TRBD1 TRBJ1-3 once
CASSNPGTDRYGYTF TGTGCCAGCAGTAACCCCGGGACGGACCGCTATGGCTACACCTTC TRBV25-1 15 NA TRBJ1-2 NA
CASSPGRGASGNTIYF TGTGCCAGCAGCCCAGGAAGGGGCGCCTCTGGAAACACCATATATTTT TRBV4-2 16 NA TRBJ1-3 NA